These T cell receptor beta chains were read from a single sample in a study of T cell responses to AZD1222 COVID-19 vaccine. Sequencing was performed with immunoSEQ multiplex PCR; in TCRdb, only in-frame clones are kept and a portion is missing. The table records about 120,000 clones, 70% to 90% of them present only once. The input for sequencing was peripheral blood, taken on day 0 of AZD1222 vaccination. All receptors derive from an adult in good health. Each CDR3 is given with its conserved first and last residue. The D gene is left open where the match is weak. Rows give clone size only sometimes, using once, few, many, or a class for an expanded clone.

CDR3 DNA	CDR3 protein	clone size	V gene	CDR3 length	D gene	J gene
TGTGCCAGCAGCTTACCGACGGCTGTATACAATGAGCAGTTCTTC	CASSLPTAVYNEQFF	.	TRBV7-9	15	.	TRBJ2-1
TGTGCCAGTAGTATTGCGAAGAACACTGAAGCTTTCTTT	CASSIAKNTEAFF	.	TRBV19	13	.	TRBJ1-1
TGTGCCAGCAGCTTAGTACCCAGCGGGGCCTACAATGAGCAGTTCTTC	CASSLVPSGAYNEQFF	.	TRBV11-2	16	TRBD2	TRBJ2-1
TGTGCCATCGGGAGGGGGGACAATCAGCCCCAGCATTTT	CAIGRGDNQPQHF	once	TRBV19	13	.	TRBJ1-5
TGTGCCAGCAGTGTTCAGGGGCAAAATCAGCCCCAGCATTTT	CASSVQGQNQPQHF	.	TRBV6-2/TRBV6-3	14	.	TRBJ1-5
TGCGCCAGCAGCCAAGGGCCAGGGGGCGATGATGGAGAGACCCAGTACTTC	CASSQGPGGDDGETQYF	.	TRBV4-3	17	TRBD1	TRBJ2-5
TGTGCCAGCAATCTACAGGGGTCGCCCCAGTACTTC	CASNLQGSPQYF	.	TRBV28	12	TRBD1	TRBJ2-5
TGTGCCAGCAGCTCGGGCCCCTCCTACGAGCAGTACTTC	CASSSGPSYEQYF	.	TRBV7-2	13	.	TRBJ2-7
TGTGCCAGTAGTGTCTCCGGCCGCGGCACTGAAGCTTTCTTT	CASSVSGRGTEAFF	.	TRBV19	14	.	TRBJ1-1
TGTGCCAGCAGCGTAGTTAGGAACCTTGCTGGAAACACCATATATTTT	CASSVVRNLAGNTIYF	.	TRBV9	16	.	TRBJ1-3
TGCGCCAGCAGTCCCCATGGGGGGGGAACTGAAGCTTTCTTT	CASSPHGGGTEAFF	.	TRBV10-1	14	.	TRBJ1-1
TGTGCCAGCTCACCACCGGGAAGCACTAACTATGGCTACACCTTC	CASSPPGSTNYGYTF	.	TRBV18	15	.	TRBJ1-2
TGTGCCAGCATCTGGGGGGGCGAGCAGTACTTC	CASIWGGEQYF	.	TRBV7-9	11	TRBD2	TRBJ2-7
TGCAGCGTTGGGGGACTAGCGGGCGTAAGCGCAGATACGCAGTATTTT	CSVGGLAGVSADTQYF	.	TRBV29-1	16	TRBD2	TRBJ2-3
TGTGCCAGCAGCAATAGGGGACAGGGGGCTGTACGGGATGGCTACACCTTC	CASSNRGQGAVRDGYTF	.	TRBV5-4	17	TRBD1	TRBJ1-2
TGTGCCAGCAGTCCCCCGAGCAGAAACTATGGCTACACCTTC	CASSPPSRNYGYTF	.	TRBV28	14	.	TRBJ1-2
TGTGCCAGCAGCCCAAGGCGCGGGGGGGCCGTTGATACGCAGTATTTT	CASSPRRGGAVDTQYF	.	TRBV7-9	16	TRBD2	TRBJ2-3
TGTGCCAGTAGTATGTCCAGGGAGGTGGGTCAGCCCCAGCATTTT	CASSMSREVGQPQHF	few	TRBV19	15	.	TRBJ1-5
TGTGCCAGCAGCTTCTCTGCCGGGACACGGTTCAATGAGCAGTTCTTC	CASSFSAGTRFNEQFF	.	TRBV7-9	16	.	TRBJ2-1
TGTGCCAGCAGCTTAGTATTGGGCGGGAGTAACATTCAGTACTTC	CASSLVLGGSNIQYF	.	TRBV7-2	15	TRBD2	TRBJ2-4
TGTGCCAGCAGTTTAAGATACAGCACTGAAGCTTTCTTT	CASSLRYSTEAFF	.	TRBV28	13	.	TRBJ1-1
TGTGCCAGCCAGGGTCGGGAGTACACCGGGGAGCTGTTTTTT	CASQGREYTGELFF	.	TRBV27	14	.	TRBJ2-2
TGTGCCAGCAGCCAGGACTCCAGGGGGCAAGAGACCCAGTACTTC	CASSQDSRGQETQYF	.	TRBV7-2	15	TRBD1	TRBJ2-5
TGTGCCAGCAGCCACCTAGGGCGGGGGGGGACCCAAGAGACCCAGTACTTC	CASSHLGRGGTQETQYF	.	TRBV3-1/TRBV3-2	17	TRBD2	TRBJ2-5
TGCGCCAGCAGCCAAGATTGGAGGAGGGTTGACACTGAAGCTTTCTTT	CASSQDWRRVDTEAFF	.	TRBV4-3	16	.	TRBJ1-1
TGTGCCAGCAGCCTGGACAAAGGGGTCAATGAGCAGTTCTTC	CASSLDKGVNEQFF	.	TRBV4-2	14	.	TRBJ2-1
TGTGCCAGCAGCCGTAGCGGGGGGCCTAACAATGAGCAGTTCTTC	CASSRSGGPNNEQFF	.	TRBV28	15	TRBD2	TRBJ2-1
TGTGCCACCAGTGGGGGGACAGGAGGCACAGATACGCAGTATTTT	CATSGGTGGTDTQYF	.	TRBV24-1	15	TRBD1	TRBJ2-3
TGTGCCAGCAGCCCTCTCGCGGGAGAGTTCAATGAGCAGTTCTTC	CASSPLAGEFNEQFF	once	TRBV7-3	15	TRBD2	TRBJ2-1
TGTGCCAGCAGCTTCAGGGCGAACACCGGGGAGCTGTTTTTT	CASSFRANTGELFF	.	TRBV7-2	14	.	TRBJ2-2
TGTGCCAGTAGTATCCAGGGTCAAGAGACCCAGTACTTC	CASSIQGQETQYF	.	TRBV19	13	.	TRBJ2-5
TGTGCCAGCTCACCCCTCACGCTAGCGGGAGCATATGAGCAGTTCTTC	CASSPLTLAGAYEQFF	.	TRBV18	16	TRBD2	TRBJ2-1
TGTGCCAGTAGTATAGATTCTCGGGCTTTACCCTCTGGGGCCAACGTCCTGACTTTC	CASSIDSRALPSGANVLTF	once	TRBV19	19	.	TRBJ2-6
TGTGCCAGCAGCCGGGGAAACACCATATATTTT	CASSRGNTIYF	.	TRBV14	11	.	TRBJ1-3
TGTGCCAGCAGTGACCAGACTAGAACCTACGAGCAGTACTTC	CASSDQTRTYEQYF	.	TRBV2	14	.	TRBJ2-7
TGTGCCAGCAGTCCGGGACTAGCGGGGGGGTCCTTGGGTGAGCAGTTCTTC	CASSPGLAGGSLGEQFF	.	TRBV6-6	17	TRBD2	TRBJ2-1
TGTGCCAGCAGCCACGACAGGGCCGAGCAGTACTTC	CASSHDRAEQYF	.	TRBV6-6	12	TRBD1	TRBJ2-7
TGTGCCAGTAGTTTTCCAGGAAAATCTAATGAAAAACTGTTTTTT	CASSFPGKSNEKLFF	.	TRBV19	15	.	TRBJ1-4
TGTGCCAGCAGCACACCGGTGGTTAGCAATCAGCCCCAGCATTTT	CASSTPVVSNQPQHF	.	TRBV21-1	15	.	TRBJ1-5